The 8 T cell receptor beta chains listed next were all sequenced from one sample in a study of blood T cells in healthy people across ages. A second about 7 to 11 cycle PCR used barcoded and J-beta primers. MiXCR, run by TCRdb on the 5' RACE reads, gives a single entry per CDR3 protein. Found here are approximately 1.5 million distinct CDR3 sequences, about 31% of them singletons; the top ten hold 11%. Sample: blood. The receptors were sampled from a woman aged 25 to 45 in good health.

The table lists this clonotype with a few counts. V gene TRBV5-1 combines with J gene TRBJ2-3; 12 bases align to TRBD2. Germline V gene lookup returns CDR1 SGHRS and CDR2 YFSETQ. The CDR3 extends over 17 amino acids. Trimming took 3 bases from V and 3 from J; bases not matched to a gene: 8. CDR3: CASSSSTSGRSTDTQYF. The CDR3 DNA is TGCGCCAGCAGCTCCTCCACTAGCGGGAGGTCTACAGATACGCAGTATTTT.

V gene TRBV6-5 combines with J gene TRBJ2-7; 10 bases fit TRBD1. CDR1 and CDR2 from the germline V gene are MNHEY and SVGAGI. This CDR3 is built from 18 residues. With 0 bases clipped from V and 1 base from J, the junction kept 9 bases outside the gene matches. CDR3 bases: TGTGCCAGCAGTTACTCGATTTCTGGGACAGGGGCTTCCTACGAGCAGTACTTC. The encoded protein is CASSYSISGTGASYEQYF.

The CDR3 DNA reads as TGTGCCAGCAGCCAAGACGGCTATGAAGCTTTCTTT. Amino acids: CASSQDGYEAFF. The chain is built from TRBV4-2 and TRBJ1-1; D not resolved. The CDR3 consists of 12 residues. With 0 bases removed from V and 7 bases from J, the gap between germline ends came to 6 bases. From germline, CDR1 is LGHNA and CDR2 YNFKEQ.

The CDR3 DNA follows: TGTGCCAGCAGCTATGACAGATCCTACAATGAGCAGTTCTTC. Its protein is CASSYDRSYNEQFF. The V gene is TRBV28, the J gene TRBJ2-1, with D possibly matching TRBD1 (5 bases). V lost 6 bases and J 1 base, leaving 10 bases between the germline ends. Germline V gene lookup returns CDR1 MDHEN and CDR2 SYDVKM. The CDR3 has 14 residues.

The V gene is TRBV20-1, the J gene TRBJ2-1; 11 nucleotides line up with TRBD2. Germline CDR1 and CDR2: DFQATT and SNEGSKA (reference sequence). This CDR3 comprises 14 residues. Losses at the gene ends were 3 bases for V and 6 bases for J; bases not matched to a gene: 4. Written as DNA, the CDR3 is TGCAGTGCTAGTTATAGCGGGGGGGCCAATGAGCAGTTCTTC. Residues: CSASYSGGANEQFF.

This clonotype was counted a few times. The V gene is TRBV20-1, the J gene TRBJ1-2; D possibly corresponds to TRBD1 (6 bases). The germline CDR1 and CDR2 sequences are DFQATT and SNEGSKA (reference sequence). This CDR3 is 15 amino acids long. V gave up 2 bases and J gave up 2 bases, with 15 bases separating them. The CDR3 spells CSARSPGVLNYGYTF. The CDR3 region has the DNA TGCAGTGCTAGATCTCCAGGGGTCCTAAACTATGGCTACACCTTC.

This clonotype was counted a few times. The CDR3 DNA is TGTGCCTGGAGTCCGGGACCCCACTACGAGCAGTACTTC. As protein: CAWSPGPHYEQYF. The rearrangement uses TRBV30 and TRBJ2-7; D may be TRBD1 or TRBD2 (5 bases each). V gave up 2 bases and J gave up 3 bases, with 11 bases separating them. This CDR3 is built from 13 residues. Germline CDR1 reads GTSNPN; CDR2 reads SVGIG (reference sequence).

A remark on this clonotype: This may stem from a read error, because a much larger clone lies one nucleotide away. The V call is TRBV29-1, the J call TRBJ2-5; TRBD2 might be the D (6 bases). The ends were cut back, 3 bases at V and 4 bases at J, with 12 bases in the middle. This CDR3 region has 13 residues. Germline assignment: CDR1 SQVTM and CDR2 ANQGSEA. In DNA form, the CDR3 reads TGCAGCGTTGATGCGACTAGGCGAGAGACCCAGTACTTC. It codes for CSVDATRRETQYF.